What follows are 9 T cell receptor beta chains derived from one specimen sequenced in a study of T cells expressing NK-cell markers. Reanalyzing the 5' RACE reads, TCRdb keeps one entry per CDR3 protein, without DNA. This repertoire includes some 150,000 distinct CDR3 sequences. Sequencing was performed on blood T cells: a sorted CD56 or NKG2C T cell subset, CD4+ or CD8+ T cells, or bulk PBMC T cells (not recorded which). The origin of the receptors is a woman in her forties or fifties in good health.

V and J are TRBV12-3 or TRBV12-4 and TRBJ2-1; TCRdb returns TRBD1, unconfirmable since there is no DNA. This CDR3 is built from 14 residues. The CDR3 protein is CASSPGQGYNEQFF.

V is TRBV7-9 and J is TRBJ2-3; TCRdb gives TRBD2 as the D gene, but with no DNA this cannot be confirmed. CDR1 is SEHNR, CDR2 FQNEAQ, per germline (reference sequence). This CDR3 has 16 residues. The CDR3 spells CASSPNSGLAMDTQYF.

The V call is TRBV9, the J call TRBJ1-6; TCRdb outputs TRBD1, but without DNA this stays unchecked. Germline V gene data show CDR1 as SGDLS and CDR2 as YYNGEE. The CDR3 contains 15 residues. CDR3 residues: CASSVRGQGNSPLHF.

The gene calls are TRBV7-2 and TRBJ2-1; TCRdb's D call, TRBD2, is unchecked because there is no DNA. CDR3 length: 20 amino acids. Germline CDR1 and CDR2: SGHTA and FQGNSA. CDR3: CASSFHPGTSGRSHYNEQFF.

The chain combines TRBV6-1 with TRBJ2-3. Germline lookup yields CDR1 MNHNS and CDR2 SASEGT. The CDR3 is 16 amino acids. CDR3 in amino acids: CASSEQIFNTPDTQYF.

The chain joins TRBV12-3 or TRBV12-4 to TRBJ2-7; TCRdb picks TRBD1, but there is no DNA to check that call. This CDR3 is 14 amino acids long. CDR3 protein: CASTPRDRAYEQYF.

The CDR3: CASSLMGGDQPQHF. The J gene is TRBJ1-5, the V gene TRBV13; TCRdb reports TRBD1, a call that lacks DNA to check it against. The CDR3 length is 14 residues. Germline V gene sequence: CDR1 PRHDT, CDR2 FYEKMQ (reference sequence).

The chain joins TRBV28 to TRBJ2-2; TCRdb proposes TRBD1, but this gene call is untestable without DNA. The length of the CDR3 is 16 residues. CDR1 MDHEN and CDR2 SYDVKM come from the germline V gene. The CDR3 reads CASSPSGGINTGELFF.

The chain carries TRBV20-1 and TRBJ1-6; without DNA, the TCRdb call of TRBD1 cannot be checked. Germline CDR1 is DFQATT and CDR2 is SNEGSKA (reference sequence). CDR3 length: 15 amino acids. The CDR3 region is CSARDLGQRNSPLHF.